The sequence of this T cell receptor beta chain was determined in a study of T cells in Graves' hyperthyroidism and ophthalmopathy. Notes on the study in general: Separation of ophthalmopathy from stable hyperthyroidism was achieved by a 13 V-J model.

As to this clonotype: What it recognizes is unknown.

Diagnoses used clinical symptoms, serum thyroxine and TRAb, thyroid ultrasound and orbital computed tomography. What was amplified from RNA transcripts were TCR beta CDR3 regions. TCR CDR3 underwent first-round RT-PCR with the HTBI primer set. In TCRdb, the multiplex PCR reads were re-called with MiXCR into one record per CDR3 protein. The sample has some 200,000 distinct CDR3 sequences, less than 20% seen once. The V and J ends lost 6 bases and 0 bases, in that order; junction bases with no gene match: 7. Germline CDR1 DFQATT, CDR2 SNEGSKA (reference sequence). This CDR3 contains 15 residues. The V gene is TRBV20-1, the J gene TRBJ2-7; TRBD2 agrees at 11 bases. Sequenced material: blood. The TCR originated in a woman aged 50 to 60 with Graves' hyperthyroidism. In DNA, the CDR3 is TGCAGTGCCCGCGGACTAGCGGGCCTCTCCTACGAGCAGTACTTC. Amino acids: CSARGLAGLSYEQYF.